Only a few counts were recorded for the clone carrying this TCR beta chain. Its antigen is still unknown. These data are taken from a study of molecular identifiers for immune sequencing clone quantification. Overall study findings and caveats: Molecules of identical TCR sharing a barcode could underestimate highly expanded clone sizes. Spike-in Jurkat TCR RNA from a single cell reportedly registered among approximately 900,000 naive cells. Under 1% of molecules in naive cells, but over 98% of effector molecules, belonged to clones above 20 RNA copies.

TCRdb redid the calling of the PCR reads with MiXCR, one entry per CDR3 protein. The data contain about 300,000 distinct CDR3 sequences, roughly a fifth of them singletons. Per germline, CDR1 DFQATT and CDR2 SNEGSKA (reference sequence). V lost 3 bases and J lost 2, with 16 bases in between. This CDR3 spans 15 amino acids. Investigators produced naive CD8 libraries from about 19,000 to 1,100,000 sorted cells, drawing on 10%, 30% or 50% RNA. The chain joins TRBV20-1 to TRBJ2-5, with a possible D match to TRBD1 (6 bases). The sample consisted of naive CD8+ T cells from blood, with Jurkat cell RNA spiked in. Stated subset: FACS-sorted CD8+CD4-CCR7+CD45RA+ naive T cells. The clonotype originates from a human donor in good health. Some libraries in this study had Jurkat cell RNA spiked in. CDR3 sequence (DNA): TGCAGTGCTAGGGACATGGACAGAGAACAAGAGACCCAGTACTTC. It encodes CSARDMDREQETQYF.